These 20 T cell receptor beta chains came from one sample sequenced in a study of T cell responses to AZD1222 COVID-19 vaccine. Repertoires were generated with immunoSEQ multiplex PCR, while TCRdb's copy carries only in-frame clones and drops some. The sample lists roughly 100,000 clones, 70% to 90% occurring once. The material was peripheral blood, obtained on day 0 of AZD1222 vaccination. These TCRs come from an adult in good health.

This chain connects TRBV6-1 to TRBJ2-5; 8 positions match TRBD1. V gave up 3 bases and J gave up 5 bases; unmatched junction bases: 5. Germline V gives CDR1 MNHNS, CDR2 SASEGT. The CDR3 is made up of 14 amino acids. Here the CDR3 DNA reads TGTGCCAGCAGTGAGAGGACAGGGAGGGAGACCCAGTACTTC. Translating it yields CASSERTGRETQYF.

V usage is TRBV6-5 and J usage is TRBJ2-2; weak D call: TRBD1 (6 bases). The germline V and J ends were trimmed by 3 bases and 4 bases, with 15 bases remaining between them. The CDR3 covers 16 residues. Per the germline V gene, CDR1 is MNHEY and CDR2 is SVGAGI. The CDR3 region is CASSYFRGVITGELFF. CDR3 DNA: TGTGCCAGCAGTTATTTCAGGGGTGTAATCACCGGGGAGCTGTTTTTT.

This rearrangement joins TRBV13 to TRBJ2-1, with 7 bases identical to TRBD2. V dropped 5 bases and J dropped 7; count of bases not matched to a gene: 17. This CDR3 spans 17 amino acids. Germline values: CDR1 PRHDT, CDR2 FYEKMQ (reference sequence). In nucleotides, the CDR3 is TGTGCCAGCAGCCCCGAGCGGTTAGCGGGTCATGGGAATGAGCAGTTCTTC. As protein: CASSPERLAGHGNEQFF.

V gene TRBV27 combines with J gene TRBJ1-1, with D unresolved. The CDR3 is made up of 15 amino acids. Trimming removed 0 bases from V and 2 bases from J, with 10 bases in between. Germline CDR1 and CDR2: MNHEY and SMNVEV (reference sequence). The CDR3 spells CASSLSMAANTEAFF. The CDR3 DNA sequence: TGTGCCAGCAGTTTATCGATGGCGGCTAACACTGAAGCTTTCTTT.

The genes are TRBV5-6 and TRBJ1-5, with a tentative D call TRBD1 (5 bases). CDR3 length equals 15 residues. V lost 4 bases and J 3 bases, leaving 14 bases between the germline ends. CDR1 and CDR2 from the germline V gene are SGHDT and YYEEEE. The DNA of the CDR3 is TGTGCCAGCAGCCTGAGGGGACGGTACAATCAGCCCCAGCATTTT. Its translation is CASSLRGRYNQPQHF.

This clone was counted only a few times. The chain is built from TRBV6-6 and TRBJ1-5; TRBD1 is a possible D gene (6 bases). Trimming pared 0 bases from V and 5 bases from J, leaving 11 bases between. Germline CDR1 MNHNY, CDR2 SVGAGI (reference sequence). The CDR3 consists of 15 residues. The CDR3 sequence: CASSYSDRDYQPQHF. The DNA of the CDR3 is TGTGCCAGCAGTTACTCGGACAGAGATTATCAGCCCCAGCATTTT.

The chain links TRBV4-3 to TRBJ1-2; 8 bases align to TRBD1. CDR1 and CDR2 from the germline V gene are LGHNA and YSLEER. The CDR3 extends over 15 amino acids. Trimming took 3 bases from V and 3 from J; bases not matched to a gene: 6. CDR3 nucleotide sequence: TGCGCCAGCAGCCATGACAGGGGTGGGGACTATGGCTACACCTTC. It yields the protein CASSHDRGGDYGYTF.

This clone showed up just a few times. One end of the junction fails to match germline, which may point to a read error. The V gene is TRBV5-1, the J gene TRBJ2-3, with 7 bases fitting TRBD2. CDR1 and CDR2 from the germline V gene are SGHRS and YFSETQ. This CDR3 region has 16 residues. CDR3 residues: CASSLGGTPPGDTQYF. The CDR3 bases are TGTGCCAGCAGCTTGGGAGGGACCCCGCCGGGAGATACGCAGTATTTT.

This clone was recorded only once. CDR3 protein: CATSDGTGDTDTQYF. The CDR3 bases are TGTGCCACCAGTGATGGGACAGGGGACACAGATACGCAGTATTTT. The gene calls are TRBV24-1 and TRBJ2-3; 10 positions agree with TRBD1. The V and J ends lost 3 bases and 2 bases, in that order; junction bases with no gene match: 1. CDR3 length: 15 residues. Germline V gene sequence: CDR1 KGHDR, CDR2 SFDVKD.

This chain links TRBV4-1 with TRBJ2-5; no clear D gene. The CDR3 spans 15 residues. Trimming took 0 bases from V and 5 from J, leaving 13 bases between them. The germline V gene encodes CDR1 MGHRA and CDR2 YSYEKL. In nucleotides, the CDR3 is TGCGCCAGCAGCCAAGAGGTAAAACGAGCGGAGACCCAGTACTTC. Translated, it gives CASSQEVKRAETQYF.

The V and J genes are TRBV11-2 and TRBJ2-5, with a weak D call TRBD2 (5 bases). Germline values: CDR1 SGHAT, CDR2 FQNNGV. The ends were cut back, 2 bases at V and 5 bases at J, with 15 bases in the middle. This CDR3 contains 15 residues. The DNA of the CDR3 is TGTGCCAGCAGCTTACTTCTAGCCCCGGCGGAGACCCAGTACTTC. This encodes CASSLLLAPAETQYF. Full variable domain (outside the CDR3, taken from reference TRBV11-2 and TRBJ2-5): EAGVAQSPRYKIIEKRQSVAFWCNPISGHATLYWYQQILGQGPKLLIQFQNNGVVDDSQLPKDRFSAERLKGVDSTLKIQPAKLEDSAVYLCASSLLLAPAETQYFGPGTRLLVL.

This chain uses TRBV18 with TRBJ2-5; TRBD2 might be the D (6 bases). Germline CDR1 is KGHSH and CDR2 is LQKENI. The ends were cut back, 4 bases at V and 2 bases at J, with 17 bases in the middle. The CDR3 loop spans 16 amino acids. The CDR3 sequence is CASSLDPLASQETQYF. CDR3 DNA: TGTGCCAGCTCACTCGACCCCCTAGCGTCGCAAGAGACCCAGTACTTC.

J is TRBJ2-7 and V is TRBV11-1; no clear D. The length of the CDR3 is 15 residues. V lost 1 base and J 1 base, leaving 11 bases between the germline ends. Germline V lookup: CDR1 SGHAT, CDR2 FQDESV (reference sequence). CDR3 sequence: CASSLESVASYEQYF. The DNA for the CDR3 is TGTGCCAGCAGCTTAGAAAGTGTCGCTTCCTACGAGCAGTACTTC.

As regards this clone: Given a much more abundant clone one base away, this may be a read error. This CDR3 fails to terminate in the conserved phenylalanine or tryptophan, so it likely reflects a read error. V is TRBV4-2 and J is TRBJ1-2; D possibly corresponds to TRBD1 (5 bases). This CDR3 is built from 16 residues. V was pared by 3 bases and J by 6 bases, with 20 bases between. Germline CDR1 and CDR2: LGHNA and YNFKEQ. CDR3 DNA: TGTGCCAGCAGCCACGTAACCGGGACCCATAAGGATGGCTACACCCTC. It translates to CASSHVTGTHKDGYTL.

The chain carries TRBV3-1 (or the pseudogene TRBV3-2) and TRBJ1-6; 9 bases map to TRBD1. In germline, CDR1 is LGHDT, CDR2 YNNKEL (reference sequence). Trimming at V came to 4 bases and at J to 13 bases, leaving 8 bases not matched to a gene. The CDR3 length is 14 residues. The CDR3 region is CASSPWTGDWPLHF. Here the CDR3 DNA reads TGTGCCAGCAGCCCTTGGACAGGGGACTGGCCCCTCCACTTT.

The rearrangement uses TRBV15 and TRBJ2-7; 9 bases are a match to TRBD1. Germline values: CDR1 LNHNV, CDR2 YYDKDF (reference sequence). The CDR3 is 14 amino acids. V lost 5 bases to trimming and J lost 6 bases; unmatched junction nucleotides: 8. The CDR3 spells CATSPRGTGFEQYV. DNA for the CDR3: TGTGCCACCAGCCCCAGAGGGACAGGGTTCGAGCAGTACGTC.

The DNA for the CDR3 is TGTGCCAGCAGCCCCCTGGCGGGGGGCGATGGCTACACCTTC. It encodes CASSPLAGGDGYTF. This chain joins TRBV3-1 (or the pseudogene TRBV3-2) and TRBJ1-2; tentatively, D is TRBD1 (6 bases). The length of the CDR3 is 14 residues. Looked up from germline, CDR1 is LGHDT and CDR2 is YNNKEL (reference sequence). Trimming shortened V by 4 bases and J by 6 bases, and 15 bases separated the two germline ends.

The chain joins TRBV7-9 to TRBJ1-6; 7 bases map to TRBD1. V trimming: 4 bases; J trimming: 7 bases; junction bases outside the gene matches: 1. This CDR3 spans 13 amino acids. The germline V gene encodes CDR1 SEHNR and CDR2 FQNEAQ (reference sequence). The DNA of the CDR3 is TGTGCCAGCAGCTCGACAGGGAATTCACCCCTCCACTTT. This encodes CASSSTGNSPLHF.

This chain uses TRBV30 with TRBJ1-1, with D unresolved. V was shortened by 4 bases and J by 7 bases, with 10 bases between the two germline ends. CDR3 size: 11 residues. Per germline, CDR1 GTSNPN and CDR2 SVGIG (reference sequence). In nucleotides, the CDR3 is TGTGCCTGGAAAGCTCGCGATGAAGCTTTCTTT. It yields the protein CAWKARDEAFF.

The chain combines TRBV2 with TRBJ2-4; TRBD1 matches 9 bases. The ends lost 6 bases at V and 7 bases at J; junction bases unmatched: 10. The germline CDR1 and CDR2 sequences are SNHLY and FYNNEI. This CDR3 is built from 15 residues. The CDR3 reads CASSRLGDRVNIQYF. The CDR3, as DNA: TGTGCCAGCAGCAGGCTTGGGGACAGGGTTAACATTCAGTACTTC.